These 32 T cell receptor beta chains share one sample of origin, sequenced in a study of post-analysis software for immune sequencing data. Unique molecular identifiers tagged the TCR beta cDNA libraries. TCRdb fed the PCR reads into MiXCR, producing one record per CDR3 protein. Counted here are about 540,000 distinct CDR3 sequences, less than 40% occurring once; the ten biggest clones make up 4.5% to 7.5%. Study findings and constraints: Compared with controls, patients had more of 4 to 6 TRBV segments, including TRBV5-6, TRBV5-1 and TRBV20-1.

For these receptors, no antigen is known. Input material: blood. The source is a girl aged 2-17 years with multiple sclerosis.

This clonotype appeared a few times. This chain links TRBV12-3 or TRBV12-4 with TRBJ2-1; 9 bases are a match to TRBD2. The V and J ends lost 8 bases and 8 bases, in that order; junction bases with no gene match: 16. The CDR3 spans 16 residues. In DNA, the CDR3 is TGTGCCAGCTGCCTTTATACAGCGGGGGGAGGGGATGAGCAGTTCTTC. This encodes CASCLYTAGGGDEQFF.

The genes are TRBV20-1 and TRBJ1-6, with TRBD1 matching 8 bases. Germline V CDR1 and CDR2: DFQATT, SNEGSKA (reference sequence). The CDR3 has 14 residues. V shed 1 base and J 6 bases; nucleotides not matched to a gene: 2. CDR3 residues: CSARGQGSNSPLHF. CDR3 in DNA: TGCAGTGCTAGAGGACAGGGGAGTAATTCACCCCTCCACTTT.

This clonotype came up a few times. V usage is TRBV5-6 and J usage is TRBJ2-5; D perhaps matches TRBD1 (6 bases). The DNA end lines up better with TRBJ2-7; the J call may be wrong. CDR3 length equals 16 residues. Germline V gene lookup returns CDR1 SGHDT and CDR2 YYEEEE. The chain's CDR3 is CASSRYQGGNLYEQYF. CDR3 DNA sequence: TGTGCCAGCAGTCGGTACCAAGGGGGAAATTTGTACGAGCAGTACTTC.

This clonotype showed up just a few times. This sequence joins TRBV5-8 and TRBJ2-5; D remains ambiguous. CDR1 is SGHTS, CDR2 YDEGEE, per germline. This CDR3 has 16 amino acids. The ends were cut back, 4 bases at V and 3 bases at J, with 19 bases in the middle. Here the CDR3 DNA reads TGTGCCAGCAGCAAGGGAATAAGTCGGGTGGAAGAGACCCAGTACTTC. Protein product: CASSKGISRVEETQYF.

The chain uses TRBV10-3 and TRBJ2-4; possibly TRBD1 for D (5 bases). V was trimmed by 2 bases and J by 2 bases, leaving 10 bases between them. Germline V gene data show CDR1 as ENHRY and CDR2 as SYGVKD. The length of the CDR3 is 15 residues. The CDR3 loop is CAISEARASKNIQYF. The CDR3 DNA sequence: TGTGCCATCAGTGAGGCCAGGGCGTCCAAAAACATTCAGTACTTC.

This chain uses TRBV24-1 with TRBJ2-5, with D possibly matching TRBD1 (6 bases). V shed 9 bases and J shed 5 bases, with 15 bases lying between them. The CDR3 is 13 residues long. The germline gives CDR1 KGHDR, CDR2 SFDVKD. The CDR3 DNA reads as TGTGCCACCGGCAAAGGGGGAATGGAGACCCAGTACTTC. It encodes CATGKGGMETQYF.

This clonotype was recorded at least ten times. The V and J genes are TRBV5-1 and TRBJ2-3; D might be TRBD2 (5 bases). V lost 3 bases and J 5 bases, leaving 16 bases between the germline ends. CDR1 is SGHRS, CDR2 YFSETQ, per germline. This CDR3 contains 15 residues. CDR3 coding DNA: TGCGCCAGCAGCTCGGGATACTCGAATGGAGATACGCAGTATTTT. This sequence encodes CASSSGYSNGDTQYF.

In this sample, this clonotype turned up a few times. This chain connects TRBV12-5 to TRBJ2-5, with D perhaps assigned TRBD1 or TRBD2 (5 bases each). The J call could be wrong; TRBJ2-7 is a better fit for the DNA end. This CDR3 has 18 residues. The germline V gene has CDR1 LGHNT and CDR2 FRNRAP. In DNA form, the CDR3 reads TGTGCTAGTGGTTTGGTAAAGGGACCTCAGGACTCCCACTACGAGCAGTACTTC. This translates into CASGLVKGPQDSHYEQYF.

This chain uses TRBV10-3 with TRBJ1-1, with 8 bases lining up with TRBD1. Germline-derived CDR1 and CDR2 are ENHRY and SYGVKD. The CDR3 totals 13 residues. Losses at the gene ends were 6 bases for V and 4 bases for J; bases not matched to a gene: 4. CDR3 nucleotides: TGTGCCATCAGCCAGGGGGCGATCACTGAAGCTTTCTTT. Protein product: CAISQGAITEAFF.

This clonotype was seen a single time. The chain carries TRBV29-1 and TRBJ2-5; no firm D call. The DNA end lines up better with TRBJ2-7; the J call may be wrong. Germline lookup yields CDR1 SQVTM and CDR2 ANQGSEA. The CDR3 sequence is 10 residues long. The CDR3 loop is CSVSHYEQYF. CDR3 bases: TGCAGCGTCTCTCATTACGAGCAGTACTTC.

The CDR3 loop is CASTDREPFYGYTF. The CDR3 nucleotides are TGTGCCAGCACCGACAGGGAACCGTTCTATGGCTACACCTTC. The V call is TRBV6-5, the J call TRBJ1-2, with 7 bases fitting TRBD1. The CDR3 has 14 residues. From germline, CDR1 is MNHEY and CDR2 SVGAGI. J gave up 4 bases and V 7 bases, and 9 bases lay outside the gene matches.

The chain recombines TRBV7-9 with TRBJ1-5; TRBD1 aligns across 9 bases. Germline assignment: CDR1 SEHNR and CDR2 FQNEAQ (reference sequence). The trim removed 3 bases at V and 4 bases at J, leaving 4 bases unmatched. CDR3 size: 15 residues. DNA of the CDR3: TGTGCCAGCAGCTTGTTTGGACAGGGGAATCAGCCCCAGCATTTT. Translating it yields CASSLFGQGNQPQHF.

This sequence joins TRBV7-6 and TRBJ2-4, with D possibly matching TRBD2 (7 bases). The tail of the sequence fits TRBJ2-7 better, so the J call may be wrong. The CDR3 is 18 residues long. The V gene's germline CDR1 is SGHVS and CDR2 FNYEAQ. The CDR3 DNA reads as TGTGCCAGCAGCTTAGTAGGGGCCGGGGGGCGGGGATCCTACGAGCAGTACTTC. It encodes CASSLVGAGGRGSYEQYF.

As concerns this clonotype: Germline is not matched at one junction end, which may reflect a read error. The genes are TRBV5-1 and TRBJ2-3; D is unclear. The CDR3 runs to 13 residues. Germline V gene sequence: CDR1 SGHRS, CDR2 YFSETQ. The CDR3 here is CACSVQDTDTQYF. Written as DNA, the CDR3 is TGCGCCTGCAGTGTGCAAGACACAGATACGCAGTATTTT.

CDR3 nucleotides: TGCAGTGCTAGAGACCCTAGCTCCTATAATTCACCCCTCCACTTT. Translating it yields CSARDPSSYNSPLHF. The rearrangement uses TRBV20-1 and TRBJ1-6; D remains unclear. Trimming took off 0 bases at V and 0 bases at J, with 6 bases between the two ends. The germline gives CDR1 DFQATT, CDR2 SNEGSKA (reference sequence). The CDR3 length is 15 residues.

V usage is TRBV5-5 and J usage is TRBJ2-3, with D possibly matching TRBD2 (6 bases). Trimming took 0 bases from V and 4 from J, leaving 12 bases between them. This CDR3 comprises 15 residues. Germline CDR1 is SGHKS and CDR2 is YYEKEE (reference sequence). CDR3 protein: CASSLDWLASDTQYF. DNA of the CDR3: TGTGCCAGCAGCTTGGACTGGCTAGCGTCAGATACGCAGTATTTT.

Remarks on this clonotype: Possible read error: a much larger clone is one base away. V is TRBV7-3 and J is TRBJ2-1; TRBD1 or TRBD2 may be the D gene (6 bases each). CDR1 and CDR2 from the germline V gene are SGHTA and FQGTGA. The CDR3 has 15 amino acids. CDR3 bases: TGTGCCGGCAGCCTCCCCGGGGGCCCCTACAATGAGCAGTTCTTC. Residues: CAGSLPGGPYNEQFF.

The chain has TRBV9 and TRBJ2-7; D is unclear. The CDR3 loop spans 14 amino acids. The germline V gene encodes CDR1 SGDLS and CDR2 YYNGEE. V gave up 1 base and J gave up 1 base, with 9 bases separating them. The CDR3 DNA sequence: TGTGCCAGCAGCGTAAGTACCGAGTCCTACGAGCAGTACTTC. Its protein is CASSVSTESYEQYF.

The chain couples TRBV12-3 or TRBV12-4 to TRBJ2-2, with D perhaps TRBD1 or TRBD2 (5 bases each). V was shortened by 3 bases and J by 1 base, with 15 bases between the two germline ends. The CDR3 spans 17 residues. The CDR3 loop reads CASSLQPGTLNTGELFF. CDR3 coding DNA: TGTGCCAGCAGTTTGCAGCCCGGGACCCTGAACACCGGGGAGCTGTTTTTT.

This chain uses TRBV7-2 with TRBJ2-1; 9 bases are a match to TRBD1. Per germline, CDR1 SGHTA and CDR2 FQGNSA. Trimming took 5 bases from V and 10 from J; bases not matched to a gene: 9. This CDR3 is built from 14 residues. CDR3 DNA sequence: TGTGCCAGCAGCCTGCGGACAGGGGCTGTGGAGCAGTTCTTC. Protein product: CASSLRTGAVEQFF.

This clonotype was counted ten times or more. This rearrangement joins TRBV5-4 to TRBJ2-7; 8 bases align to TRBD2. In germline, CDR1 is SGHNT, CDR2 YYREEE (reference sequence). After removal of 3 bases from V and 3 bases from J, the junction contained 11 bases not matched to a gene. The CDR3 spans 16 residues. For the CDR3, the DNA is TGTGCCAGCAGCTCGTCCTCGGGACTAGGTAACTACGAGCAGTACTTC. It translates to CASSSSSGLGNYEQYF.

The chain carries TRBV20-1 and TRBJ2-3; the match to TRBD2 covers 11 bases. Germline V gene sequence: CDR1 DFQATT, CDR2 SNEGSKA (reference sequence). The CDR3 length is 14 residues. The V segment lost 4 bases and the J segment 7 bases; nucleotides outside the gene matches: 7. The CDR3 spells CSANLAGGWNTQYF. The DNA for the CDR3 is TGCAGTGCTAACCTAGCGGGGGGATGGAATACGCAGTATTTT.

The chain uses TRBV18 and TRBJ1-1; possible D gene TRBD1, 5 bases. Germline V gives CDR1 KGHSH, CDR2 LQKENI. The CDR3 is 14 residues long. Trimming left V 1 base short and J 5 bases short, with 11 bases between. Written as DNA, the CDR3 is TGTGCCAGCTCACCACAGGGGCTCGAAACTGAAGCTTTCTTT. Translation gives CASSPQGLETEAFF.

The CDR3 sequence: CASSWIPSEDTQYF. Here the CDR3 DNA reads TGTGCCAGCAGCTGGATACCTAGCGAAGATACGCAGTATTTT. The chain has TRBV7-2 and TRBJ2-3; D is perhaps TRBD2 (6 bases). This CDR3 contains 14 residues. V was pared by 4 bases and J by 5 bases, with 13 bases between. Germline-derived CDR1 and CDR2 are SGHTA and FQGNSA.

The gene calls are TRBV20-1 and TRBJ2-1; the D gene is possibly TRBD2 (5 bases). The V gene's germline CDR1 is DFQATT and CDR2 SNEGSKA (reference sequence). The V and J ends lost 5 bases and 10 bases respectively, with 9 bases between them. CDR3 length equals 10 residues. The CDR3 DNA sequence: TGCAGTGCTGCGGGCGTCGAGCAGTTCTTC. Protein product: CSAAGVEQFF.

This sequence joins TRBV20-1 and TRBJ1-2; a weak D match, TRBD1 (5 bases). Trimming cost V 4 bases and J 7 bases, with 13 bases left between them. The CDR3 runs 12 residues. Germline V gene lookup returns CDR1 DFQATT and CDR2 SNEGSKA (reference sequence). In DNA form, the CDR3 reads TGCAGTGCTAAGGAAGGGGTTAGTGGCTACACCTTC. This translates into CSAKEGVSGYTF.

This clonotype showed up just once. This chain connects TRBV24-1 to TRBJ1-1, with 11 bases fitting TRBD1. After removal of 4 bases from V and 4 bases from J, the junction contained 4 bases not matched to a gene. The CDR3 is 15 residues long. Germline lookup yields CDR1 KGHDR and CDR2 SFDVKD. CDR3 DNA sequence: TGTGCCACCAGTGACCAAGGGACAGGGGGCACTGAAGCTTTCTTT. Translation gives CATSDQGTGGTEAFF.

The chain joins TRBV7-9 to TRBJ1-5; 9 nucleotides line up with TRBD1. Germline V lookup: CDR1 SEHNR, CDR2 FQNEAQ (reference sequence). V lost 5 bases, J lost 9 bases, and 8 bases stayed unmatched. This CDR3 is built from 14 residues. In DNA form, the CDR3 reads TGTGCCAGCAGCGTGCCGGGACAGGGAAGGCCCCAGCATTTT. Amino acids: CASSVPGQGRPQHF.

The gene calls are TRBV5-1 and TRBJ1-2, with D maybe TRBD1 (6 bases). Germline V gene lookup returns CDR1 SGHRS and CDR2 YFSETQ. Trimming cost V 4 bases and J 8 bases, with 18 bases left between them. This CDR3 region has 14 residues. The DNA for the CDR3 is TGCGCCAGCAGCCAAGAAGGGGGGTTGAGCGGCTACACCTTC. This sequence encodes CASSQEGGLSGYTF.

The chain uses TRBV20-1 and TRBJ2-1; a possible D gene is TRBD2 (5 bases). The CDR3 is made up of 14 amino acids. Germline V CDR1 and CDR2: DFQATT, SNEGSKA (reference sequence). Trimming took off 3 bases at V and 2 bases at J, with 11 bases between the two ends. The CDR3 loop reads CSASRGRAYNEQFF. The CDR3 region has the DNA TGCAGTGCTAGTCGAGGGCGAGCCTACAATGAGCAGTTCTTC.

This clonotype was counted a few times. V gene TRBV4-1 combines with J gene TRBJ2-7, with 8 nucleotides matching TRBD2. The end of the DNA is better explained by TRBJ2-5, so the J call may be wrong. Germline V gene sequence: CDR1 MGHRA, CDR2 YSYEKL. The CDR3 is made up of 15 amino acids. CDR3 DNA sequence: TGCGCCAGCAGCCAAGAAGAGGGGACTAGGCGGACCCAGTACTTC. It translates to CASSQEEGTRRTQYF.

This clonotype was seen just once. This sequence joins TRBV6-2 or TRBV6-3 and TRBJ1-6; possibly TRBD1 for D (5 bases). Germline-derived CDR1 and CDR2 are MNHEY and SVGEGT. V lost 7 bases to trimming and J lost 6 bases, with 19 bases between them. The CDR3 length is 16 residues. Here the CDR3 reads CASIPRGAYGNSPLHF. CDR3 DNA sequence: TGTGCCAGCATCCCCCGCGGGGCATACGGTAATTCACCCCTCCACTTT.